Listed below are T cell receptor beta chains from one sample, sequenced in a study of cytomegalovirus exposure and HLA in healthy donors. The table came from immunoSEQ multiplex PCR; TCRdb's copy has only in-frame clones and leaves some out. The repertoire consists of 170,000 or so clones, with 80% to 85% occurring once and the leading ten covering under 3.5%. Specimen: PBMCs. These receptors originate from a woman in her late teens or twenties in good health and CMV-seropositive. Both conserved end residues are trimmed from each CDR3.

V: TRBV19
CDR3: ASSIFGRAGIQETQY

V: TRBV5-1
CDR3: ASSLRGTNSPLH

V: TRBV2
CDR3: ASIRDSTNYGYT

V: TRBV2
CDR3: ASSEAANFGHGYT

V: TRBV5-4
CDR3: ASSRPQGGGETQY

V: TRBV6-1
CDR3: ATRAPDRTDGYT

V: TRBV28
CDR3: ASSLGGTGYGNTIY

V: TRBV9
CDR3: ATGRGQLFDEQF

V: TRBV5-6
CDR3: ASSLLGEAF

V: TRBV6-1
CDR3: ASSFGRNTEAF

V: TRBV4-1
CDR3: ASSRGQGALTGELF

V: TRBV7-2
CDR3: ASSRGWANTEAF

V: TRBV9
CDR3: ASSGDSFEKLF

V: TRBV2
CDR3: ASTASFYEQY

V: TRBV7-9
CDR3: ASTTGTRDTEAF

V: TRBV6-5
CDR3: ASRTGTHTGELF

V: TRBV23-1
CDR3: ASSRGRQRPGQGGNEQF

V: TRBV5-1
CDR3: ASSSDSNQPQH

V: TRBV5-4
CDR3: ASSSFEEYGYT

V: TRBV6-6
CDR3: ASSYPRVTGGEQY

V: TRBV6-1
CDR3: ASSDTTGGFPETQY

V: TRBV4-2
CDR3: ASSQDAGVREQY

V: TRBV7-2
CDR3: ASQGTSGGSRSYEQY

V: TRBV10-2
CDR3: ASSEQTGRYNEQF

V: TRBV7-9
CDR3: ASSLRGRLAVTDTQY

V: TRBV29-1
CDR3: SVLGGSSGGTDTQY

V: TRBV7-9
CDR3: ASTPGGYEQY

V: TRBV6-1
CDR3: ASSDGGGYTEAF

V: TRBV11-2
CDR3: ASSLDRGTQY

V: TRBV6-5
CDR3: ASSYSYRANQPQH

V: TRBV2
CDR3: ASSPGQGTF

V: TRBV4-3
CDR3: ASSQDASRDAF

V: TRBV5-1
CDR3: ASSVTGTGGTEAF

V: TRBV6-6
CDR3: ASSSGTGSYGYT

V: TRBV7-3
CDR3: ASSLNGGEETQY

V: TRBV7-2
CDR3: ASSRQGFLDEQY

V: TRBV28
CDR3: ASVGPPSTGEYGYT

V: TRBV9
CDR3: ASSPDYTDTQY

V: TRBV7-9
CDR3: ASSLVQPPYEQY

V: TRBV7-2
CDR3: ASSSSSGLLGEKLF

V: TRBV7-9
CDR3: ASSLASGGRNYGYT

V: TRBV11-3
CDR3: ASSFSSAIQDNEQF

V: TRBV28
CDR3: ASRIRGVSNQPQH

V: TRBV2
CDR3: ASSDYLNEAF

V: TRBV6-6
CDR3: ASSQDRPTNEKLF

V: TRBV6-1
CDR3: ASSEAGGFYYGYT

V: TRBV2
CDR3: ASSSWQGWSPLH

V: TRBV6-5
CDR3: ASSYGRGREQY

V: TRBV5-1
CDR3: ASRPGLAGADTQY

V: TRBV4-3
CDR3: ASSQSRGNYEQY

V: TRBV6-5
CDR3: ASRPTGSGYGYT

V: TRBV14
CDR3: ASSRSGVSSSYEQY

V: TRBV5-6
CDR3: ASSLKTGATNEKLF

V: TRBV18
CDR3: ASSPWTENEKLF

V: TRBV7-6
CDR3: ASSPYIKKLF

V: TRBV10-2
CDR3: ASSETTGMNTEAF

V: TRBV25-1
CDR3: ASTLSTVGMNTEAF

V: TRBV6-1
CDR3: ASSAQGASNQPQH

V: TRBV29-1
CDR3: SVGDRVSYEQY